The 22 T cell receptor beta chains presented below share a single source sample, sequenced in a study of metastatic and nonmetastatic thyroid tumors (dated by TCRdb to 2019 to 2021). The library was generated by PCR. The sample was run on an Illumina HiSeq 4000. TCRdb itself trimmed the public reads at Q25 with fastp, ran MiXCR and retained productive beta chains. The sample table contains more than 40,000 clones; only one count was recorded for 15% to 20% of them. Clones ranked in the top ten supply approximately 21% of the sample. No treatment had been received by any patient before thyroid surgery. The sample taken for sequencing was blood. The receptor set was obtained from a female donor with papillary thyroid cancer or a benign thyroid nodule (not recorded which). Some clones in this sample may be carry-over from other donors' samples.

Many counts were recorded for this clone. J is TRBJ2-2 and V is TRBV24-1; D call uncertain. Trimming cost V 6 bases and J 8 bases, with 12 bases left between them. The CDR3 covers 13 residues. Germline V gene lookup returns CDR1 KGHDR and CDR2 SFDVKD. The CDR3 reads CATSRRYPGELFF. CDR3 in DNA: TGTGCCACCAGTCGTCGGTACCCGGGGGAGCTGTTTTTT.

Turning to this clone: A much larger clonotype is one base distant, so this may be a read error. This sequence joins TRBV27 and TRBJ1-5; D perhaps matches TRBD1 (5 bases). The CDR3 is made up of 13 amino acids. The germline gives CDR1 MNHEY, CDR2 SMNVEV (reference sequence). Trimming pared 6 bases from V and 9 bases from J, leaving 15 bases between. This CDR3 reads CASRPGFLSPQHF. DNA of the CDR3: TGTGCCAGCAGACCAGGGTTTCTGTCGCCCCAGCATTTT.

The table lists this clone with many counts. The chain combines TRBV4-2 with TRBJ2-7, with D perhaps matching TRBD2 (11 bases). The CDR3 runs to 18 residues. Deletions cut 5 bases from V and 4 bases from J, with 27 bases between. Germline values: CDR1 LGHNA, CDR2 YNFKEQ. CDR3 DNA: TGTGCCAGCAGCACTGGGACAGGGGTACTAGCGGGGGCGTACGAGCAGTACTTC. Residues: CASSTGTGVLAGAYEQYF.

This clone has a count of ten or more. This sequence joins TRBV9 and TRBJ1-2, with 8 nucleotides matching TRBD1. Germline CDR1 is SGDLS and CDR2 is YYNGEE. The CDR3 has 14 residues. J was trimmed by 4 bases and V by 4 bases; bases with no gene match: 6. Here the CDR3 DNA reads TGTGCCAGCAGCCCATTGGACAGGGCCTATGGCTACACCTTC. Translating it yields CASSPLDRAYGYTF.

As concerns this clone: This sequence may be a read error, since a much larger clone differs from it by one base. The chain recombines TRBV5-1 with TRBJ1-4, with D possibly TRBD1 on 5 matching bases. The germline V gene has CDR1 SGHRS and CDR2 YFSETQ. The CDR3 runs 14 residues. The chain's CDR3 is CTSSFGTANEKLFF. The CDR3 DNA follows: TGCACCAGCAGCTTTGGGACGGCAAATGAAAAACTGTTTTTT.

This clone has only a few counts. V gene TRBV9 combines with J gene TRBJ2-7, with D perhaps being TRBD1 or TRBD2 (5 bases each). The CDR3 covers 14 residues. V was clipped by 2 bases and J by 3 bases, with 12 bases between them. Germline values: CDR1 SGDLS, CDR2 YYNGEE. CDR3 DNA: TGTGCCAGCAGCGTTGGGGGAATAGGCTACGAGCAGTACTTC. Residues: CASSVGGIGYEQYF.

This clone was counted many times. This sequence joins TRBV29-1 and TRBJ2-3; D possibly corresponds to TRBD2 (5 bases). Per the germline V gene, CDR1 is SQVTM and CDR2 is ANQGSEA. Trimming pared 7 bases from V and 2 bases from J, leaving 16 bases between. This CDR3 comprises 14 residues. CDR3 residues: CSGRRGGLTDTQYF. CDR3 in DNA: TGCAGCGGCCGACGCGGCGGACTCACAGATACGCAGTATTTT.

This clone was seen at least ten times. The chain is built from TRBV5-5 and TRBJ1-1, with no clear D. CDR1 SGHKS and CDR2 YYEKEE come from the germline V gene (reference sequence). With 0 bases removed from V and 5 bases from J, the gap between germline ends came to 11 bases. CDR3 length equals 14 residues. CDR3 loop: CASSLAPPGTEAFF. The CDR3 DNA reads as TGTGCCAGCAGCTTGGCACCCCCAGGTACTGAAGCTTTCTTT.

This clone has ten or more counts. The rearrangement joins TRBV11-3 to TRBJ1-5; D not resolved. Trimming pared 4 bases from V and 7 bases from J, leaving 11 bases between. The germline CDR1 and CDR2 sequences are SGHNT and YENEEA. This CDR3 is built from 13 residues. In DNA form, the CDR3 reads TGTGCCAGCAGCTACCTTGAAGGGCAGCCCCAGCATTTT. It specifies CASSYLEGQPQHF.

This clone showed up just a few times. This chain connects TRBV6-1 to TRBJ1-1; D unclear. The CDR3 has 13 residues. Germline V gene data show CDR1 as MNHNS and CDR2 as SASEGT. With 7 bases removed from V and 12 bases from J, the gap between germline ends came to 21 bases. CDR3 coding DNA: TGTGCCAGCATAACGGGCTCCGTGAGGGAATCTTTCTTT. It yields the protein CASITGSVRESFF.

By share, this clone ranks as medium-sized. V is TRBV6-1 and J is TRBJ1-1; no clear D. The V end lost 5 bases, the J end lost 4 bases, and 14 bases lay between the germline ends. The CDR3 is made up of 14 amino acids. From germline, CDR1 is MNHNS and CDR2 SASEGT. The CDR3 is CASSPGLEGTEAFF. CDR3 coding DNA: TGTGCCAGCAGTCCGGGCCTCGAGGGCACTGAAGCTTTCTTT.

In its sample, this clone was seen many times. The chain links TRBV11-3 to TRBJ2-5; D not resolved. Germline CDR1 reads SGHNT; CDR2 reads YENEEA. CDR3 length equals 13 residues. V was clipped by 3 bases and J by 5 bases, with 10 bases between them. The CDR3 loop reads CASSFSEKETQYF. The CDR3 coding sequence is TGTGCCAGCAGCTTTTCAGAGAAGGAGACCCAGTACTTC.

This clone has a count of ten or more. The J gene is TRBJ1-5, the V gene TRBV28; the D gene is possibly TRBD1 (5 bases). Trimming left V 1 base short and J 0 bases short, with 10 bases between. The CDR3 is 16 residues long. CDR1 MDHEN and CDR2 SYDVKM come from the germline V gene. The DNA of the CDR3 is TGTGCCAGCAGTTTATTCCGGGACTTTAGCAATCAGCCCCAGCATTTT. It is translated as CASSLFRDFSNQPQHF.

The V call is TRBV12-3 or TRBV12-4, the J call TRBJ2-5, with D maybe TRBD1 (5 bases). Trimming cost V 2 bases and J 7 bases, with 11 bases left between them. This CDR3 contains 13 residues. The chain's CDR3 is CASSLLGEGTQYF. The CDR3 bases are TGTGCCAGCAGTTTACTAGGGGAAGGGACCCAGTACTTC.

This clone was recorded many times. The genes are TRBV6-1 and TRBJ2-5; D call uncertain. Germline CDR1 reads MNHNS; CDR2 reads SASEGT. The CDR3 runs 12 residues. With 1 base removed from V and 7 bases from J, the gap between germline ends came to 7 bases. The CDR3 region is CASSEVARTQYF. In DNA form, the CDR3 reads TGTGCCAGCAGTGAAGTTGCGAGGACCCAGTACTTC.

The sample holds many counts of this clone. V gene TRBV29-1 combines with J gene TRBJ2-7; the D is unclear. The CDR3 has 11 residues. Trimming cost V 8 bases and J 2 bases, with 10 bases left between them. Germline assignment: CDR1 SQVTM and CDR2 ANQGSEA. CDR3 in amino acids: CSINLAYEQYF. CDR3 coding DNA: TGCAGCATCAATCTGGCCTACGAGCAGTACTTC.

This clone came up a few times. A read error may explain this, as a much larger clone is one base away. The chain links TRBV19 to TRBJ1-5; D gene uncertain. V lost 5 bases and J 7 bases, leaving 21 bases between the germline ends. This CDR3 has 16 residues. Germline CDR1 is LNHDA and CDR2 is SQIVND (reference sequence). Written as DNA, the CDR3 is TGTGCCAGTAGTCTAGGTGACTCGACCGGGAGCCAGCCCCAGCATTTT. Translating gives CASSLGDSTGSQPQHF.

The sample holds a few counts of this clone. This chain joins TRBV12-3 or TRBV12-4 and TRBJ2-1; tentatively, D is TRBD1 (5 bases). Trimming shortened V by 7 bases and J by 8 bases, and 9 bases separated the two germline ends. CDR3 size: 11 residues. The CDR3 is CASKYRHEQFF. In nucleotides, the CDR3 is TGTGCCAGCAAATACAGGCATGAGCAGTTCTTC.

This clone appeared many times. The rearrangement uses TRBV2 and TRBJ2-1, with D tentatively TRBD2 (5 bases). This CDR3 has 15 residues. Germline V CDR1 and CDR2: SNHLY, FYNNEI. Trimming stripped 6 bases from V and 0 bases from J, with 12 bases between. The CDR3 loop reads CASSERLSSYNEQFF. The CDR3 DNA sequence: TGTGCCAGCAGCGAGCGGTTAAGCTCCTACAATGAGCAGTTCTTC. The complete variable domain, with remaining parts taken from reference TRBV2 and TRBJ2-1, reads EPEVTQTPSHQVTQMGQEVILRCVPISNHLYFYWYRQILGQKVEFLVSFYNNEISEKSEIFDDQFSVERPDGSNFTLKIRSTKLEDSAMYFCASSERLSSYNEQFFGPGTRLTVL.

At least ten counts were recorded for this clone. The chain is built from TRBV2 and TRBJ2-1; no firm D call. The germline gives CDR1 SNHLY, CDR2 FYNNEI. The CDR3 extends over 13 amino acids. Trimming removed 6 bases from V and 6 bases from J, with 12 bases in between. Here the CDR3 DNA reads TGTGCCAGCAGGAAACTTGGCGGCAATGAGCAGTTCTTC. It codes for CASRKLGGNEQFF.

This clone was seen ten or more times. The chain carries TRBV6-1 and TRBJ1-2; TRBD1 aligns across 8 bases. With 2 bases clipped from V and 3 bases from J, the junction kept 5 bases outside the gene matches. Germline V gene sequence: CDR1 MNHNS, CDR2 SASEGT. The CDR3 is made up of 15 amino acids. The CDR3 nucleotides are TGTGCCAGCAGTGAATCGAACAGGGGGTACTATGGCTACACCTTC. Translated, it gives CASSESNRGYYGYTF.

This clone was counted at least ten times. This chain connects TRBV20-1 to TRBJ2-3; 9 nucleotides agree with TRBD2. With V trimmed by 0 bases and J by 4 bases, 14 bases remained unmatched. Germline V gives CDR1 DFQATT, CDR2 SNEGSKA (reference sequence). The CDR3 is made up of 18 amino acids. CDR3 nucleotide sequence: TGCAGTGCTAGAGATGGGGCTAGCGGGACCCTAGGCGCAGATACGCAGTATTTT. Its protein product is CSARDGASGTLGADTQYF.